The 28 T cell receptor beta chains listed next were all sequenced from one sample in a study of blood T cell repertoires in COVID-19. TCRdb's copy holds only in-frame clones and misses some; the assay was immunoSEQ multiplex PCR. Seen here are roughly 77,000 clones, about 87% observed once, and the top ten hold 6.5% to 7.5%. Sequencing was performed on peripheral blood. The receptor set was obtained from an elderly woman with active COVID-19.

V is TRBV7-2 and J is TRBJ2-5; D is possibly TRBD2 (6 bases). This CDR3 region has 14 residues. Germline loops: CDR1 SGHTA, CDR2 FQGNSA. The germline V and J ends were trimmed by 5 bases and 1 base, with 11 bases remaining between them. The CDR3 protein is CASSRSGLQETQYF. Written as DNA, the CDR3 is TGTGCCAGCAGCCGTAGCGGCCTCCAAGAGACCCAGTACTTC.

CDR3 region: CASTINRGNYGYTF. The CDR3 DNA reads TGTGCCAGCACCATAAACAGGGGTAACTATGGCTACACCTTC. The V call is TRBV28, the J call TRBJ1-2; 7 nucleotides agree with TRBD1. Germline V gene data show CDR1 as MDHEN and CDR2 as SYDVKM. The CDR3 has 14 residues. J was trimmed by 1 base and V by 7 bases; bases with no gene match: 6.

The CDR3 nucleotides are TGTGCCAGCAGTTTACCGAGGGGGAACATTCAGTACTTC. This encodes CASSLPRGNIQYF. The J gene is TRBJ2-4, the V gene TRBV28, with D tentatively TRBD1 (6 bases). Germline V gene sequence: CDR1 MDHEN, CDR2 SYDVKM. Trimming took 2 bases from V and 7 from J, leaving 9 bases between them. The CDR3 is 13 residues long.

The rearrangement links TRBV7-2 to TRBJ2-5, with D perhaps matching TRBD2 (5 bases). Trimming removed 1 base at V and 2 bases at J, with 11 bases between. The CDR3 runs to 15 residues. In germline, CDR1 is SGHTA, CDR2 FQGNSA. The CDR3 spells CASSLGYQRQETQYF. In nucleotides, the CDR3 is TGTGCCAGCAGCTTAGGATACCAGCGGCAAGAGACCCAGTACTTC.

The rearrangement joins TRBV6-2 or TRBV6-3 to TRBJ1-6; D remains unclear. Germline loops: CDR1 MNHEY, CDR2 SVGEGT. The CDR3 runs 15 residues. V gave up 4 bases and J gave up 9 bases, with 16 bases separating them. The CDR3 loop is CASSWTPIGGSPLHF. The CDR3, as DNA: TGTGCCAGCAGTTGGACTCCCATAGGCGGTTCACCCCTCCACTTT.

The rearrangement links TRBV6-5 to TRBJ2-2; 7 nucleotides match TRBD1. The length of the CDR3 is 12 residues. The V segment lost 5 bases and the J segment 7 bases; nucleotides outside the gene matches: 1. Germline V CDR1 and CDR2: MNHEY, SVGAGI. Here the CDR3 reads CASSRQGGELFF. CDR3 coding DNA: TGTGCCAGCAGTAGACAGGGCGGGGAGCTGTTTTTT.

This chain uses TRBV28 with TRBJ2-3; D possibly corresponds to TRBD2 (7 bases). Germline-derived CDR1 and CDR2 are MDHEN and SYDVKM. V lost 0 bases to trimming and J lost 4 bases, with 14 bases between them. This CDR3 region has 16 residues. The CDR3 sequence: CASSLWRGGVADTQYF. Here the CDR3 DNA reads TGTGCCAGCAGTTTATGGAGAGGGGGGGTGGCAGATACGCAGTATTTT.

The chain combines TRBV7-2 with TRBJ2-1, with D possibly being TRBD2 (6 bases). V lost 1 base and J 6 bases, leaving 13 bases between the germline ends. The CDR3 totals 15 residues. Germline values: CDR1 SGHTA, CDR2 FQGNSA. The CDR3 sequence: CASSLGVGRINEQFF. CDR3 DNA sequence: TGTGCCAGCAGCTTAGGCGTAGGGAGGATCAATGAGCAGTTCTTC.

This chain links TRBV5-1 with TRBJ1-2; D perhaps matches TRBD1 (5 bases). Looked up from germline, CDR1 is SGHRS and CDR2 is YFSETQ. Trimming cost V 0 bases and J 8 bases, with 11 bases left between them. The CDR3 has 13 amino acids. This chain's CDR3 is CASSLAGIGGYTF. The DNA for the CDR3 is TGCGCCAGCAGCTTGGCAGGGATTGGCGGCTACACCTTC.

This clone has a handful of counts. This chain links TRBV29-1 with TRBJ2-1, with D perhaps matching TRBD1 (6 bases). The germline V gene has CDR1 SQVTM and CDR2 ANQGSEA. V was pared by 7 bases and J by 3 bases, with 10 bases between. The CDR3 covers 12 residues. The CDR3 DNA is TGCAGCGACAGGGTCAACTACAATGAGCAGTTCTTC. It codes for CSDRVNYNEQFF.

The rearrangement links TRBV9 to TRBJ2-1; TRBD2 matches 8 bases. V shed 0 bases, J shed 4 bases, and the junction held 3 bases outside the gene matches. The germline gives CDR1 SGDLS, CDR2 YYNGEE. This CDR3 has 15 residues. The CDR3 spells CASSVVASGYNEQFF. Written as DNA, the CDR3 is TGTGCCAGCAGCGTAGTGGCTAGCGGGTACAATGAGCAGTTCTTC.

With respect to this clone: A read error may produce the germline difference seen at one junction end. V is TRBV4-2 and J is TRBJ1-2; no clear D gene. CDR1 and CDR2 from the germline V gene are LGHNA and YNFKEQ. The CDR3 totals 12 residues. In DNA form, the CDR3 reads TGTGCCAGCAGCGAAGAGGCCGGGGGCTACACCTTC. The encoded protein is CASSEEAGGYTF.

The rearrangement uses TRBV5-1 and TRBJ1-4; D ambiguous. CDR1 is SGHRS, CDR2 YFSETQ, per germline. V was cut by 0 bases and J by 7 bases, with 16 bases left in between. The length of the CDR3 is 16 residues. The CDR3 is CASSLDPPVESEKLFF. The CDR3 region has the DNA TGCGCCAGCAGCTTGGACCCCCCAGTGGAGAGTGAAAAACTGTTTTTT.

The V call is TRBV6-6, the J call TRBJ2-3, with a possible D match to TRBD2 (5 bases). CDR3 length: 14 residues. In germline, CDR1 is MNHNY, CDR2 SVGAGI (reference sequence). V was cut by 8 bases and J by 1 base, with 13 bases left in between. CDR3 sequence (DNA): TGTGCCAGCTCCCGTCAGGAGGGCACAGATACGCAGTATTTT. Translation gives CASSRQEGTDTQYF.

J is TRBJ1-4 and V is TRBV7-2; maybe TRBD1 (5 bases). This CDR3 region has 16 residues. CDR1 and CDR2 from the germline V gene are SGHTA and FQGNSA. V was pared by 6 bases and J by 0 bases, with 14 bases between. For the CDR3, the DNA is TGTGCCAGCAGTGTGGGACTTATTGCAACTAATGAAAAACTGTTTTTT. This sequence encodes CASSVGLIATNEKLFF.

The chain is built from TRBV28 and TRBJ1-2; TRBD1 agrees at 8 bases. The CDR3 has 16 amino acids. The V and J ends lost 4 bases and 8 bases, in that order; junction bases with no gene match: 15. Germline CDR1 and CDR2: MDHEN and SYDVKM. CDR3 amino acids: CASSSSTLGQGRGYTF. Here the CDR3 DNA reads TGTGCCAGCAGTTCATCCACCCTCGGACAGGGTAGGGGCTACACCTTC.

The V gene is TRBV28, the J gene TRBJ1-1; 7 nucleotides align to TRBD1. The V gene end was trimmed by 6 bases and the J gene end by 0 bases; junction bases not matched to a gene: 10. CDR1 and CDR2 from the germline V gene are MDHEN and SYDVKM. This CDR3 region has 16 residues. CDR3 sequence (DNA): TGTGCCAGCAGCCGGAGGGGGCGAGGGATGAACACTGAAGCTTTCTTT. The encoded protein is CASSRRGRGMNTEAFF. The full variable domain, completed using reference TRBV28 and TRBJ1-1, is DVKVTQSSRYLVKRTGEKVFLECVQDMDHENMFWYRQDPGLGLRLIYFSYDVKMKEKGDIPEGYSVSREKKERFSLILESASTNQTSMYLCASSRRGRGMNTEAFFGQGTRLTVV.

The sample holds one count of this clone. The chain recombines TRBV5-5 with TRBJ1-4, with D perhaps matching TRBD1 (5 bases). This CDR3 is built from 15 residues. The ends were cut back, 1 base at V and 3 bases at J, with 10 bases in the middle. CDR1 is SGHKS, CDR2 YYEKEE, per germline (reference sequence). CDR3 nucleotides: TGTGCCAGCAGCTTGTTGGGGGAGGCTAATGAAAAACTGTTTTTT. Its protein is CASSLLGEANEKLFF.

This clone was seen just once. The J gene is TRBJ2-1, the V gene TRBV9; D call uncertain. Trimming removed 0 bases from V and 0 bases from J, with 13 bases in between. The CDR3 contains 17 residues. Looked up from germline, CDR1 is SGDLS and CDR2 is YYNGEE. The CDR3 is CASSVDPAASSYNEQFF. The CDR3 coding sequence is TGTGCCAGCAGCGTAGATCCAGCAGCGAGCTCCTACAATGAGCAGTTCTTC.

V usage is TRBV27 and J usage is TRBJ2-3, with 7 bases aligning to TRBD1. J gave up 6 bases and V 4 bases, and 1 base lay outside the gene matches. The CDR3 sequence is 12 residues long. The germline V gene has CDR1 MNHEY and CDR2 SMNVEV (reference sequence). CDR3 sequence (DNA): TGTGCCAGCAGTTCCAGGGGGGATACGCAGTATTTT. Translating gives CASSSRGDTQYF.

This clone was detected only once. Compared with germline, one end of the junction differs, possibly owing to a read error. This sequence joins TRBV7-7 and TRBJ2-6; D not resolved. The CDR3 is 15 residues long. Germline assignment: CDR1 SSHAT and CDR2 FNYEAQ (reference sequence). The CDR3 DNA follows: TGTGCTAGCAGCCCACCGGGTTCACGAGCCAACGTCCTGACTTTC. Its protein product is CASSPPGSRANVLTF.

V usage is TRBV6-5 and J usage is TRBJ1-2; D unclear. The CDR3 is 12 residues long. Germline CDR1 MNHEY, CDR2 SVGAGI. The V gene lost 7 bases and the J gene lost 9 bases, with 15 bases spanning the gap. CDR3 protein: CASTKGGSSYTF. The DNA of the CDR3 is TGTGCCAGCACCAAAGGAGGGAGTAGCTACACCTTC.

The rearrangement joins TRBV7-3 to TRBJ2-3, with D possibly being TRBD1 (6 bases). The CDR3 contains 16 residues. The germline V and J ends were trimmed by 0 bases and 3 bases, with 13 bases remaining between them. CDR1 SGHTA and CDR2 FQGTGA come from the germline V gene. The CDR3 sequence is CASSLTTGGGTDTQYF. CDR3 coding DNA: TGTGCCAGCAGCTTAACGACAGGCGGTGGGACAGATACGCAGTATTTT.

This clone was observed once. The CDR3 region has the DNA TGTGCCAGCAGTTTCGGAGGGGTGGAGTATGGCTACACCTTC. Translated, it gives CASSFGGVEYGYTF. The V and J genes are TRBV28 and TRBJ1-2; tentatively, D is TRBD1 (5 bases). Germline V gene lookup returns CDR1 MDHEN and CDR2 SYDVKM. V dropped 3 bases and J dropped 5 bases, with 13 bases sitting between them. The CDR3 spans 14 residues.

The genes are TRBV12-3 or TRBV12-4 and TRBJ1-1, with a possible D match to TRBD1 (6 bases). The CDR3 length is 12 residues. The V gene lost 6 bases and the J gene lost 5 bases, with 10 bases spanning the gap. The CDR3 DNA is TGTGCCAGCAGCCATGGACAGACTGAAGCTTTCTTT. It specifies CASSHGQTEAFF.

V usage is TRBV4-3 and J usage is TRBJ2-6; possibly TRBD2 for D (6 bases). V lost 2 bases, J lost 2 bases, and 13 bases lay in between. The CDR3 covers 17 residues. Germline CDR1 is LGHNA and CDR2 is YSLEER. The CDR3 DNA follows: TGCGCCAGCAGCCAATTGGGGGGAAGCGCTGGGGCCAACGTCCTGACTTTC. Protein sequence: CASSQLGGSAGANVLTF.

The chain uses TRBV5-6 and TRBJ2-3; TRBD1 is a possible D gene (5 bases). The CDR3 spans 15 residues. V lost 4 bases, J lost 0 bases, and 12 bases lay in between. In germline, CDR1 is SGHDT, CDR2 YYEEEE. The chain's CDR3 is CASSVGVSSTDTQYF. Written as DNA, the CDR3 is TGTGCCAGCAGCGTAGGGGTGTCTAGCACAGATACGCAGTATTTT.

The V call is TRBV5-1, the J call TRBJ2-3; 10 bases line up with TRBD1. The V segment lost 4 bases and the J segment 6 bases; nucleotides outside the gene matches: 8. This CDR3 comprises 15 residues. Germline V gene sequence: CDR1 SGHRS, CDR2 YFSETQ. The CDR3 spells CASSITGGQGDTQYF. In DNA, the CDR3 is TGCGCCAGCAGCATCACAGGGGGACAGGGGGATACGCAGTATTTT.